This T cell receptor (beta chain) was identified during a study of cytotoxic CD8 clonotypes in ibrutinib-treated CLL. Germline CDR1 is SGHAT and CDR2 is FQDESV (reference sequence). The CDR3 runs 14 residues. After removal of 3 bases from V and 5 bases from J, the junction contained 4 bases not matched to a gene. This clone is a singleton in its sample. Profiling relied on immunoSEQ multiplex PCR, and the TCRdb table lists in-frame clones only, not all of them. Of tens of thousands of clones in the sample, approximately 57% were seen once. The specimen comprised PBMCs, sampled after 12 months of ibrutinib treatment. The gene calls are TRBV11-1 and TRBJ2-5; TRBD1 aligns across 9 bases. The clonotype originates from a human donor with chronic lymphocytic leukemia. The CDR3 DNA follows: TGTGCCAGCAGCTTGGGGACAGGGAAGGAGACCCAGTACTTC. Translation: CASSLGTGKETQYF. Full variable domain (missing parts from reference TRBV11-1 and TRBJ2-5): EAEVAQSPRYKITEKSQAVAFWCDPISGHATLYWYRQILGQGPELLVQFQDESVVDDSQLPKDRFSAERLKGVDSTLKIQPAELGDSAMYLCASSLGTGKETQYFGPGTRLLVL.